Only a few counts were recorded for the clone carrying this T cell receptor beta chain. Its specificity is unknown. The data belong to a study of beta chain features in type 1 diabetes. The study, taken as a whole, reports: Shorter TCRB CDR3s, moderately but significantly so, marked every one of the four CD4+ subsets in Type 1 diabetes patients. PCR may have favored shorter templates equally in patients and controls. Within the patient group, naive, central memory and Treg TCRB repertoires appeared more similar to each other than within healthy donors.

Investigators reverse transcribed all isolated RNA, so they sequenced expressed TCRB transcripts. Here immunoSEQ multiplex PCR was the method, and the copy in TCRdb shows in-frame clones only, minus some. The profile covers about 700,000 clones, with about an eighth appearing a single time and 0.022% taken by the ten largest. The sequencing sample was made of naive CD4+ T cells from blood. The sequence was collected from a man younger than 35 with type 1 diabetes.

CDR3 region: CASSQENSLTGAYNSPLHF. The DNA for the CDR3 is TGCGCCAGCAGCCAAGAGAATTCCCTGACAGGGGCCTATAATTCACCCCTCCACTTT. The chain couples TRBV4-1 to TRBJ1-6, with 8 bases that match TRBD1. Germline loops: CDR1 MGHRA, CDR2 YSYEKL. V was pared by 0 bases and J by 2 bases, with 9 bases of the junction left unmatched. The CDR3 length is 19 residues.